This TCR beta chain is from a study of Graves' ophthalmopathy and Graves' hyperthyroidism. Study as a whole: The collection of peripheral blood took place at initial diagnosis, before any treatment. General study points: The model's prediction of ophthalmopathy progression had about 70% sensitivity and less than 75% specificity.

V was clipped by 7 bases and J by 1 base, with 14 bases between them. This CDR3 is built from 15 residues. Germline V gene sequence: CDR1 SQVTM, CDR2 ANQGSEA. This clonotype showed up many times. The antigen remains unidentified. Amplification targeted the TCR beta CDR3 regions, with RNA transcripts as the source material. Investigators did first-round RT-PCR with HTBI primers, then second-round multiplex PCR. TCRdb used MiXCR to reprocess the multiplex PCR reads, holding one entry per CDR3 protein. The table shows 300,000 to 500,000 distinct CDR3 sequences, with 15% to 17% occurring only once. Calling hyperthyroidism stable required that no ophthalmopathy show up within 18 months of follow-up. Serum thyroxine and TRAb, along with clinical symptoms, thyroid ultrasound and orbital computed tomography, were what diagnosis relied on.

Sequencing was carried out using peripheral blood. The V gene is TRBV29-1, the J gene TRBJ2-6, with D possibly being TRBD1 (6 bases). The origin of this receptor is a woman under 30 with stable Graves' hyperthyroidism. In DNA, the CDR3 is TGCAGCGCTTTGCTAAGGGGGTCTGGGGCCAACGTCCTGACTTTC. It translates to CSALLRGSGANVLTF.